This TCR beta chain was documented in a study of T cell responses to AZD1222 COVID-19 vaccine. General study results and limits: In a largely white British group with more females than males, clonal diversity was possibly underestimated. After two AZD1222 doses, spike-specific TCR breadth and depth rose versus day 0.

The data were produced by immunoSEQ multiplex PCR, yet TCRdb's version contains in-frame clones alone and is incomplete. The table includes about 150,000 clones, around 90% detected once. CDR1 is LNHDA and CDR2 is SQIVND in the germline V gene (reference sequence). V lost 9 bases to trimming and J lost 0 bases, with 9 bases between them. CDR3 length equals 13 residues. Remarks on this clone: Antigen: not known.

This sequence originates from an adult in good health. The sample in question was peripheral blood, obtained on day 0 of AZD1222 vaccination. J is TRBJ1-3 and V is TRBV19; D is uncertain. CDR3 residues: CASHKSSGNTIYF. For the CDR3, the DNA is TGTGCCAGCCACAAGAGCTCTGGAAACACCATATATTTT.